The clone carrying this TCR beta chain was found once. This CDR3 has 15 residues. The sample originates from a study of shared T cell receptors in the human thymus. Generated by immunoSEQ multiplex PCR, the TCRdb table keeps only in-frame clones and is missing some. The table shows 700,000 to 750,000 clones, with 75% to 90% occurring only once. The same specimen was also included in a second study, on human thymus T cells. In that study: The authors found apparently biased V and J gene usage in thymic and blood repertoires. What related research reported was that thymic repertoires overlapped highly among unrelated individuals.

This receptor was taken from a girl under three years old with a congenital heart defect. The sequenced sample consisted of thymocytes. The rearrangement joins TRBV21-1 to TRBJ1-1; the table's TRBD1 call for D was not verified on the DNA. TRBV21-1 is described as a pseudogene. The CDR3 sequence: CASSKDRTGSTEAFF. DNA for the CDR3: TGTGCCAGCAGCAAAGATAGGACAGGGAGCACTGAAGCTTTCTTT.